This T cell receptor beta chain was identified in a study of radiation and T cells in renal cell carcinoma. Time point specified: blood 2 weeks post-SBRT. Treatment described: 15 Gy SBRT to primary tumor, nephrectomy 4 weeks later. This renal cell carcinoma was of the clear cell type. Trimming left V 5 bases short and J 3 bases short, with 15 bases between. Germline V gene sequence: CDR1 MNHEY, CDR2 SMNVEV (reference sequence). The CDR3 extends over 15 amino acids. Only in-frame clones appear in the TCRdb table, and some are missing; sequencing was by immunoSEQ multiplex PCR. The table records about 58,000 clones, around 77% of them present only once. This clone came up once.

This TCR was recovered from a man in his sixties with renal cell carcinoma. This rearrangement joins TRBV27 to TRBJ2-3; D gene ambiguous. The sample here was blood, taken from a patient whose treatment included radiotherapy and nephrectomy. Here the CDR3 DNA reads TGTGCCAGCAGTCCCACTGGTGGCAGGACAGATACGCAGTATTTT. It yields the protein CASSPTGGRTDTQYF.